The subject of this entry is one TCR beta chain. Its antigen remains unknown. The entry originates in a study of early T cells in non-severe SARS-CoV-2 infection. At the level of the study: RNA in bulk from unsorted whole blood was sequenced, and chains were unpaired.

Study outcomes and limitations: VDJdb-based annotation leaned toward anti-spike CD8 responses and missed private and CD4 specificities.

Individual cDNA molecules were tagged with unique molecular identifiers. TCRdb called the 5' RACE reads again in MiXCR, with one record for every CDR3 protein. The sample has 55,000 to 80,000 distinct CDR3 sequences; around 12% are singletons. The germline V gene has CDR1 SEHNR and CDR2 FQNEAQ (reference sequence). This CDR3 is built from 14 residues. The ends lost 7 bases at V and 15 bases at J; junction bases unmatched: 17. The V and J genes are TRBV7-9 and TRBJ2-1, with 8 bases matching TRBD1. The sequencing here drew on whole blood, taken at baseline. This TCR derives from an adult who was a healthcare worker with PCR-confirmed SARS-CoV-2 infection or an uninfected control (not recorded which). The CDR3 bases are TGTGCCAGCAACATTATGGGGCAGCCGGGACAGGTGTTCTTC. Protein: CASNIMGQPGQVFF.